Each of the 30 T cell receptor beta chains below was sequenced from the same sample in a study of T cells in Graves' hyperthyroidism and ophthalmopathy. TCR beta CDR3 sequences were amplified from RNA transcripts. When the TCR CDR3 underwent first-round RT-PCR, the HTBI primer set was used. TCRdb called the multiplex PCR reads again in MiXCR, with one record for every CDR3 protein. The sample has about 300,000 distinct CDR3 sequences; approximately 14% are singletons. Sequencing was done on a sample of blood. These receptor sequences come from a woman aged 40 to 50 with Graves' hyperthyroidism.

Ten or more counts support this clonotype. The chain couples TRBV3-1 to TRBJ2-3; no clear D. This CDR3 has 12 residues. Trimming stripped 0 bases from V and 8 bases from J, with 6 bases between. The germline V gene encodes CDR1 LGHDT and CDR2 YNNKEL (reference sequence). The CDR3, as DNA: TGTGCCAGCAGCCAAGAAGGCGGTACGCAGTATTTT. Translating it yields CASSQEGGTQYF.

This clonotype has ten or more counts. This chain uses TRBV2 with TRBJ2-1, with 7 bases fitting TRBD2. CDR1 SNHLY and CDR2 FYNNEI come from the germline V gene. The CDR3 runs 13 residues. With 4 bases clipped from V and 8 bases from J, the junction kept 5 bases outside the gene matches. The CDR3 DNA follows: TGTGCCAGCAGTGGGCGGGAGTCGGATGAGCAGTTCTTC. It yields the protein CASSGRESDEQFF.

This clonotype came up many times. The V call is TRBV2, the J call TRBJ1-3, with 8 nucleotides matching TRBD1. Germline CDR1 and CDR2: SNHLY and FYNNEI. This CDR3 contains 15 residues. The J segment lost 1 base and the V segment lost 6 bases, leaving 5 bases of the junction unmatched. The CDR3 loop is CASRGTGRSGNTIYF. CDR3 bases: TGTGCCAGCAGGGGGACAGGTCGATCTGGAAACACCATATATTTT.

Remarks on this clonotype: A junction boundary mismatches the germline segment, possibly from a read error. The chain carries TRBV7-9 and TRBJ2-3, with 8 bases identical to TRBD1. From germline, CDR1 is SEHNR and CDR2 FQNEAQ (reference sequence). The CDR3 extends over 15 amino acids. The CDR3 sequence: CVSSSTGGNTDTQYF. The CDR3 bases are TGTGTCAGCAGCTCAACAGGGGGAAACACAGATACGCAGTATTTT.

This clonotype was found many times. This chain joins TRBV2 and TRBJ2-1; TRBD2 aligns across 11 bases. This CDR3 spans 17 amino acids. Germline assignment: CDR1 SNHLY and CDR2 FYNNEI. Unmatched junction bases numbered 13, after V lost 2 bases and J lost 10 bases. The CDR3, as DNA: TGTGCCAGCAGTGAATTTTTTAGACTAGCGGGATCGCCCGAGCAGTTCTTC. This encodes CASSEFFRLAGSPEQFF.

Comment on this clonotype: One junction end does not reproduce the germline sequence, and a read error may be involved. This rearrangement joins TRBV20-1 to TRBJ2-3, with a possible D match to TRBD1 (5 bases). The CDR3 spans 13 residues. The germline gives CDR1 DFQATT, CDR2 SNEGSKA (reference sequence). The CDR3: CSAMLGHMNTRYF. The CDR3, as DNA: TGCAGTGCCATGTTGGGGCACATGAATACGCGGTATTTT.

This clonotype has only a few counts. The chain combines TRBV27 with TRBJ1-2; 7 bases match TRBD1. The V and J ends lost 5 bases and 5 bases, in that order; junction bases with no gene match: 14. From germline, CDR1 is MNHEY and CDR2 SMNVEV (reference sequence). CDR3 length equals 16 residues. CDR3 in DNA: TGTGCCAGCAGTCCGACCCCGACAGGGCTTGGGTATGGCTACACCTTC. It yields the protein CASSPTPTGLGYGYTF.

This clonotype was counted only a few times. The V and J genes are TRBV5-1 and TRBJ2-1; D might be TRBD2 (6 bases). This CDR3 has 14 amino acids. Trimming left V 4 bases short and J 8 bases short, with 16 bases between. Germline assignment: CDR1 SGHRS and CDR2 YFSETQ. DNA of the CDR3: TGCGCCAGCAGCCGGGAGACCTACAATGATGAGCAGTTCTTC. Its translation: CASSRETYNDEQFF.

This clonotype was observed at least ten times. Written as DNA, the CDR3 is TGTGCCACCAGCGACCGAAACCAGCGGGGGACCTACGAGCAGTACTTC. It translates to CATSDRNQRGTYEQYF. The rearrangement joins TRBV24-1 to TRBJ2-7; TRBD2 matches 8 bases. V gave up 7 bases and J gave up 2 bases; unmatched junction bases: 12. The V gene's germline CDR1 is KGHDR and CDR2 SFDVKD. This CDR3 region has 16 residues.

This clonotype has a count of ten or more. The chain joins TRBV29-1 to TRBJ1-2, with TRBD1 identical over 10 bases. This CDR3 region has 12 residues. Germline values: CDR1 SQVTM, CDR2 ANQGSEA. The V gene end was trimmed by 6 bases and the J gene end by 8 bases; junction bases not matched to a gene: 6. CDR3 region: CSVGTGVWGYTF. DNA for the CDR3: TGCAGCGTCGGGACAGGGGTGTGGGGCTACACCTTC.

The chain is built from TRBV7-2 and TRBJ2-7; D possibly matches TRBD1 or TRBD2 (7 bases each). V was trimmed by 5 bases and J by 2 bases, leaving 13 bases between them. Per germline, CDR1 SGHTA and CDR2 FQGNSA. This CDR3 has 14 residues. CDR3 DNA: TGTGCCAGCAGCCGACCAGGGGGGGCCTACGAGCAGTACTTC. It is translated as CASSRPGGAYEQYF.

The genes are TRBV28 and TRBJ1-5, with unresolved D. Germline V gives CDR1 MDHEN, CDR2 SYDVKM. The CDR3 extends over 14 amino acids. V lost 3 bases and J 6 bases, leaving 12 bases between the germline ends. CDR3 sequence reads: CASSLFTAGQPQHF. CDR3 DNA sequence: TGTGCCAGCAGTTTGTTCACTGCTGGTCAGCCCCAGCATTTT.

This clonotype showed up many times. This chain links TRBV6-1 with TRBJ2-7; 11 nucleotides align to TRBD1. This CDR3 spans 15 amino acids. Germline CDR1 and CDR2: MNHNS and SASEGT. After removal of 5 bases from V and 3 bases from J, the junction contained 6 bases not matched to a gene. CDR3 sequence (DNA): TGTGCCAGCAGTCGCACCGGGACAGGGGGCTACGAGCAGTACTTC. As protein: CASSRTGTGGYEQYF.

This clonotype has a count of ten or more. V usage is TRBV28 and J usage is TRBJ2-7; D is possibly TRBD2 (5 bases). This CDR3 has 13 amino acids. V was pared by 9 bases and J by 2 bases, with 14 bases between. Germline-derived CDR1 and CDR2 are MDHEN and SYDVKM. The CDR3 sequence: CASASSTPYEQYF. The CDR3 nucleotides read TGTGCCAGTGCTAGCTCTACCCCCTACGAGCAGTACTTC.

A word on this clonotype: At one boundary the junction diverges from the germline segment, which might be a read error. The chain couples TRBV27 to TRBJ2-3; no definite D call. Germline V gene data show CDR1 as MNHEY and CDR2 as SMNVEV (reference sequence). This CDR3 comprises 14 residues. As DNA, the CDR3 is TGTGCCAGCAGTTTTAGTGATAGCACAGCTACGCAGTATTTT. Translated: CASSFSDSTATQYF.

Remarks on this clonotype: A much larger clone sits a single nucleotide away, making a read error possible. The chain employs TRBV3-1 and TRBJ2-1; 9 bases are shared with TRBD2. With 8 bases clipped from V and 8 bases from J, the junction kept 7 bases outside the gene matches. CDR3 length: 13 residues. Germline CDR1 and CDR2: LGHDT and YNNKEL (reference sequence). The CDR3 region is CASRSGGYDEQFF. CDR3 sequence (DNA): TGTGCCAGCCGGAGCGGGGGGTACGATGAGCAGTTCTTC.

This clonotype was seen at least ten times. The CDR3 sequence is CATAPLDYNEQFF. The CDR3 nucleotides are TGTGCCACCGCGCCACTAGACTACAATGAGCAGTTCTTC. V gene TRBV24-1 combines with J gene TRBJ2-1; a possible D gene is TRBD2 (5 bases). Per the germline V gene, CDR1 is KGHDR and CDR2 is SFDVKD. The CDR3 sequence is 13 residues long. V was clipped by 9 bases and J by 3 bases, with 11 bases between them.

The V gene is TRBV5-5, the J gene TRBJ2-1; 7 bases fit TRBD2. The trim removed 2 bases at V and 0 bases at J, leaving 2 bases unmatched. Per the germline V gene, CDR1 is SGHKS and CDR2 is YYEKEE (reference sequence). There are 15 residues in the CDR3. The CDR3 protein is CASSFQRDSYNEQFF. For the CDR3, the DNA is TGTGCCAGCAGCTTTCAGCGGGACTCCTACAATGAGCAGTTCTTC.

There are a few counts of this clonotype. The chain is built from TRBV7-9 and TRBJ1-4; D not certain. V was pared by 6 bases and J by 0 bases, with 5 bases between. Germline values: CDR1 SEHNR, CDR2 FQNEAQ (reference sequence). The CDR3 covers 13 residues. The CDR3 region has the DNA TGTGCCAGCAGAAAAGCAACTAATGAAAAACTGTTTTTT. Protein: CASRKATNEKLFF.

The V call is TRBV7-9, the J call TRBJ2-1, with no clear D. Trimming stripped 5 bases from V and 5 bases from J, with 16 bases between. CDR1 is SEHNR, CDR2 FQNEAQ, per germline (reference sequence). The CDR3 extends over 15 amino acids. This CDR3 is CASSRPVYSNNEQFF. The CDR3 coding sequence is TGTGCCAGCAGCCGACCGGTTTACTCTAACAATGAGCAGTTCTTC.

The rearrangement uses TRBV5-1 and TRBJ1-4; possibly TRBD1 for D (5 bases). With 4 bases removed from V and 0 bases from J, the gap between germline ends came to 10 bases. This CDR3 comprises 15 residues. Germline CDR1 reads SGHRS; CDR2 reads YFSETQ. CDR3 sequence: CASSLLQATNEKLFF. In DNA, the CDR3 is TGCGCCAGCAGCCTTCTACAGGCAACTAATGAAAAACTGTTTTTT.

This clonotype was observed a handful of times. The chain recombines TRBV6-1 with TRBJ2-5, with D uncertain. CDR3 length equals 12 residues. Trimming took off 6 bases at V and 3 bases at J, with 8 bases between the two ends. Germline V CDR1 and CDR2: MNHNS, SASEGT. Written as DNA, the CDR3 is TGTGCCAGCAGCAGAAACGAAGAGACCCAGTACTTC. Residues: CASSRNEETQYF.

Points on this clonotype: A read error may be the cause here, since a much bigger clone is one base away. The missing conserved phenylalanine or tryptophan at the end of this CDR3 makes a read error likely. This chain connects TRBV7-2 to TRBJ1-5, with 9 bases matching TRBD1. Germline loops: CDR1 SGHTA, CDR2 FQGNSA. This CDR3 has 15 residues. With 6 bases clipped from V and 3 bases from J, the junction kept 6 bases outside the gene matches. CDR3 sequence (DNA): TGTGCCAGCAGGAGGGACAGGGACCACAATCAGCCCCAGCATTCT. It yields the protein CASRRDRDHNQPQHS.

This clonotype was seen many times. J is TRBJ2-1 and V is TRBV12-3 or TRBV12-4, with 7 bases lining up with TRBD2. The J segment lost 4 bases and the V segment lost 5 bases, leaving 8 bases of the junction unmatched. This CDR3 has 15 amino acids. The CDR3 here is CASSPRTGGYNEQFF. For the CDR3, the DNA is TGTGCCAGCAGTCCCCGGACGGGGGGTTACAATGAGCAGTTCTTC.

This clonotype was seen ten or more times. The V gene is TRBV27, the J gene TRBJ1-5, with D unresolved. Germline V lookup: CDR1 MNHEY, CDR2 SMNVEV (reference sequence). Trimming cost V 6 bases and J 1 base, with 10 bases left between them. This CDR3 is built from 14 residues. The CDR3 DNA sequence: TGTGCCAGCAGGGGCATAGGGAGCAATCAGCCCCAGCATTTT. Translated, it gives CASRGIGSNQPQHF.

In the case of this clonotype: A read error is possible here, since a much larger clone lies one base away. The CDR3 sequence: CASSKPTETLEAFF. DNA for the CDR3: TGTGCCAGCAGCAAGCCGACAGAGACTCTTGAAGCTTTCTTT. V is TRBV5-4 and J is TRBJ1-1; D is possibly TRBD1 (5 bases). The V end was cut by 4 bases, the J end by 7 bases, with 17 bases between. Germline V gene data show CDR1 as SGHNT and CDR2 as YYREEE (reference sequence). The CDR3 is 14 residues long.

This clonotype was counted at least ten times. The V and J genes are TRBV12-3 or TRBV12-4 and TRBJ1-2; possibly TRBD1 for D (5 bases). Deletions cut 6 bases from V and 0 bases from J, with 8 bases between. The CDR3 spans 13 residues. This CDR3 reads CASSQGANYGYTF. The CDR3 DNA reads as TGTGCCAGCAGCCAAGGGGCTAACTATGGCTACACCTTC.

This clonotype was seen repeatedly, ten times or more. The rearrangement uses TRBV5-1 and TRBJ2-3, with TRBD1 matching over 9 bases. V shed 7 bases and J 3 bases; nucleotides not matched to a gene: 15. The length of the CDR3 is 17 residues. Germline loops: CDR1 SGHRS, CDR2 YFSETQ. Here the CDR3 reads CASAPLTPGQGTDTQYF. In nucleotides, the CDR3 is TGCGCCAGCGCTCCGCTAACACCGGGACAGGGTACAGATACGCAGTATTTT. The full variable domain, in which reference TRBV5-1 and TRBJ2-3 provide the parts outside the CDR3, is KAGVTQTPRYLIKTRGQQVTLSCSPISGHRSVSWYQQTPGQGLQFLFEYFSETQRNKGNFPGRFSGRQFSNSRSEMNVSTLELGDSALYLCASAPLTPGQGTDTQYFGPGTRLTVL.

As concerns this clonotype: The junction shows a germline mismatch at one end, possibly a read error. The genes are TRBV5-1 and TRBJ2-2; TRBD2 agrees at 7 bases. Germline loops: CDR1 SGHRS, CDR2 YFSETQ. There are 21 residues in the CDR3. CDR3 residues: CASSLDQGPRGGPPNTEELFF. The CDR3 DNA is TGCGCCAGCAGCTTGGACCAGGGCCCAAGGGGAGGGCCCCCTAACACCGAGGAGCTGTTTTTT. The full variable domain, completed using reference TRBV5-1 and TRBJ2-2, is KAGVTQTPRYLIKTRGQQVTLSCSPISGHRSVSWYQQTPGQGLQFLFEYFSETQRNKGNFPGRFSGRQFSNSRSEMNVSTLELGDSALYLCASSLDQGPRGGPPNTEELFFGEGSRLTVL.

This clonotype has ten or more counts. One end of the junction fails to match germline, which may point to a read error. The rearrangement joins TRBV11-2 to TRBJ2-7, with 9 nucleotides matching TRBD2. Germline V gene sequence: CDR1 SGHAT, CDR2 FQNNGV. The CDR3 runs to 10 residues. CDR3 protein: CSGRYYEQYF. Here the CDR3 DNA reads TGCAGCGGGAGGTACTACGAGCAGTACTTC.